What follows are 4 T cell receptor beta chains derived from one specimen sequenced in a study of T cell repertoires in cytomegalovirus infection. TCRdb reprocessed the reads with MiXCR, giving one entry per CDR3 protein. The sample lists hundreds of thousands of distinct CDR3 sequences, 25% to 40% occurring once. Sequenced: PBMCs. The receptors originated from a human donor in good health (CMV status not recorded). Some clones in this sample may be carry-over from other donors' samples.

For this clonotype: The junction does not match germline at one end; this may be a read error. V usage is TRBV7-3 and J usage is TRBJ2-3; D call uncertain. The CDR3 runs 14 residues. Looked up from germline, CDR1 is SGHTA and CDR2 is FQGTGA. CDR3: CASILGISTDMQYF. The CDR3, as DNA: TGTGCCAGCATCTTAGGGATCTCCACAGATATGCAGTATTTT. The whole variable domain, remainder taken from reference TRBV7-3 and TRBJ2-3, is GAGVSQTPSNKVTEKGKYVELRCDPISGHTALYWYRQSLGQGPEFLIYFQGTGAADDSGLPNDRFFAVRPEGSVSTLKIQRTERGDSAVYLCASILGISTDMQYFGPGTRLTVL.

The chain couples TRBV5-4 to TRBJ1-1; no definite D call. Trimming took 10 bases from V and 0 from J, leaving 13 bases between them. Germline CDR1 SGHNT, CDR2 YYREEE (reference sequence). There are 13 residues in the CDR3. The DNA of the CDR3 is TGTGCCGCTGCCGGTGGTTTGAACACTGAAGCTTTCTTT. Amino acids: CAAAGGLNTEAFF.

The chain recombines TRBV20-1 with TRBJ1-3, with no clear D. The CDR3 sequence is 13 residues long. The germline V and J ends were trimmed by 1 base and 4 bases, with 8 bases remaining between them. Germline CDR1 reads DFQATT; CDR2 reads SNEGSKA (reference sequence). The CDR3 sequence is CSARAGRGNTIYF. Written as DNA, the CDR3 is TGCAGTGCTAGAGCTGGGAGAGGAAACACCATATATTTT.

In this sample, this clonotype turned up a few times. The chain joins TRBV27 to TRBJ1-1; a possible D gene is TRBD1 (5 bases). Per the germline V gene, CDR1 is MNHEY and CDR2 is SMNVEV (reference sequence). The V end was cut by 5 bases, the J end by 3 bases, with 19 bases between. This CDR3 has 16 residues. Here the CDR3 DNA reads TGTGCCAGCAGTCCCGGAGAAGGGGTTCGGGACACTGAAGCTTTCTTT. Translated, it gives CASSPGEGVRDTEAFF.